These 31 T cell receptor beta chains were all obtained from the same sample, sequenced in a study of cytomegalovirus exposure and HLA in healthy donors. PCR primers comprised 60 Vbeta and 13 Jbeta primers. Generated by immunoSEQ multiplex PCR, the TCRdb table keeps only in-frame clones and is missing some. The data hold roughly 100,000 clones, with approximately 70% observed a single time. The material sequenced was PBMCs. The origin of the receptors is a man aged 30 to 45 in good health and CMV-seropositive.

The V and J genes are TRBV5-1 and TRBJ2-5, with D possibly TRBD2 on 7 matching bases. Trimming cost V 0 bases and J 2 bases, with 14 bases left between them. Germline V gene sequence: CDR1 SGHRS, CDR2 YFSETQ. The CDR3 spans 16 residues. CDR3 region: CASSLEGGAAQETQYF. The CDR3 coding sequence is TGCGCCAGCAGCTTGGAAGGGGGGGCCGCACAAGAGACCCAGTACTTC.

DNA of the CDR3: TGTGCCAGCAGCTTAGTAGGACGGGACAGGGTTAATTCACCCCTCCACTTT. Its protein is CASSLVGRDRVNSPLHF. J is TRBJ1-6 and V is TRBV7-8; 9 bases line up with TRBD1. The V segment lost 1 base and the J segment 6 bases; nucleotides outside the gene matches: 7. This CDR3 has 17 amino acids. CDR1 is SGHVS, CDR2 FQNEAQ, per germline.

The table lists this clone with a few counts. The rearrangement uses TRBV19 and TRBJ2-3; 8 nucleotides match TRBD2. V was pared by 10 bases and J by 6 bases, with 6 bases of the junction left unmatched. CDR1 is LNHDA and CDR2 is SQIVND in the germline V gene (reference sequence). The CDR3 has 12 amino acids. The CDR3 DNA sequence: TGTGCCACCAGCTTAGCGGGGGATACGCAGTATTTT. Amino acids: CATSLAGDTQYF.

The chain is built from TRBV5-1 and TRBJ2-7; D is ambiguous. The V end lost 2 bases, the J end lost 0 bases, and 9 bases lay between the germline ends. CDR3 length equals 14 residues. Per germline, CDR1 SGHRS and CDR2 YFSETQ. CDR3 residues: CASSLMTLSYEQYF. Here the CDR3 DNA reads TGCGCCAGCAGCTTAATGACACTCTCCTACGAGCAGTACTTC.

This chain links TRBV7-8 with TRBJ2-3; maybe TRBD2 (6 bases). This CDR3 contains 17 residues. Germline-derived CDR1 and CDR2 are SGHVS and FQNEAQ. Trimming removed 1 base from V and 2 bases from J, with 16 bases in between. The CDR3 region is CASSLGGAGPITDTQYF. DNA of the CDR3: TGTGCCAGCAGCTTAGGCGGTGCGGGACCTATCACAGATACGCAGTATTTT.

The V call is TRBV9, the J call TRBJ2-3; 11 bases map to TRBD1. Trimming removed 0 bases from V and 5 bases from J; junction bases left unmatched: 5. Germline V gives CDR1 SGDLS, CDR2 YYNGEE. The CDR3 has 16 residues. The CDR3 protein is CASSVAGTGGLDTQYF. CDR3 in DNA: TGTGCCAGCAGCGTAGCCGGGACAGGGGGTCTAGATACGCAGTATTTT.

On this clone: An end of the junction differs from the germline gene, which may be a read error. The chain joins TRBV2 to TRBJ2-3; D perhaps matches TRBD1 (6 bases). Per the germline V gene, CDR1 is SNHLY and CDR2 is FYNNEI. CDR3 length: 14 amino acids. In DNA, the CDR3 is TGTGCCAGCAGTGTACAGGGCAGCACAGATACACAGTATTTT. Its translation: CASSVQGSTDTQYF.

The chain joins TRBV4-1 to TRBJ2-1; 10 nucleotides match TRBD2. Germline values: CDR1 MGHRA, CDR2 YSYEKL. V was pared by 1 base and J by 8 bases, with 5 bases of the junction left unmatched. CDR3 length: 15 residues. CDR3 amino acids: CASSQALAGNYEQFF. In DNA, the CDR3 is TGCGCCAGCAGCCAAGCACTAGCGGGGAATTATGAGCAGTTCTTC.

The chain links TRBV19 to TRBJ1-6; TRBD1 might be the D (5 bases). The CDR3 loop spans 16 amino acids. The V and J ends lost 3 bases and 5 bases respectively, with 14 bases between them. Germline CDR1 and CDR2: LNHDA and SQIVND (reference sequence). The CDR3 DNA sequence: TGTGCCAGTAGTATTCACACGACAGTTAATAATTCACCCCTCCACTTT. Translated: CASSIHTTVNNSPLHF.

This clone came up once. CDR3 in DNA: TGTGCCAGCAGTTACGGGACAGGGGGACAAGAGACCCAGTACTTC. Encoded protein: CASSYGTGGQETQYF. The chain recombines TRBV6-5 with TRBJ2-5, with TRBD1 matching 11 bases. J was trimmed by 2 bases and V by 2 bases; bases with no gene match: 1. CDR1 and CDR2 (germline): MNHEY, SVGAGI. The CDR3 sequence is 15 residues long.

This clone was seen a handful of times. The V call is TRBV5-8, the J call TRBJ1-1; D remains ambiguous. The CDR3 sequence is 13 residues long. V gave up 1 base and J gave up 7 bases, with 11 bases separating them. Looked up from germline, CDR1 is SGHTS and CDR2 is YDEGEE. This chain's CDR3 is CASSLTRWSEAFF. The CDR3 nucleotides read TGTGCCAGCAGCTTGACTCGATGGAGTGAAGCTTTCTTT.

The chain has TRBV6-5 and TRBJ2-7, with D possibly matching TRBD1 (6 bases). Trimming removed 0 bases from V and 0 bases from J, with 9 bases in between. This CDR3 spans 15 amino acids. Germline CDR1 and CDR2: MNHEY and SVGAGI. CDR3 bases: TGTGCCAGCAGTTACTCACAGGGTGCCTCCTACGAGCAGTACTTC. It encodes CASSYSQGASYEQYF.

This CDR3 reads CASSSAQGWTEAFF. For the CDR3, the DNA is TGTGCCAGCAGCTCGGCCCAGGGTTGGACTGAAGCTTTCTTT. The chain carries TRBV7-9 and TRBJ1-1, with D possibly TRBD1 on 5 matching bases. This CDR3 has 14 residues. Trimming stripped 4 bases from V and 5 bases from J, with 14 bases between. The germline V gene has CDR1 SEHNR and CDR2 FQNEAQ (reference sequence).

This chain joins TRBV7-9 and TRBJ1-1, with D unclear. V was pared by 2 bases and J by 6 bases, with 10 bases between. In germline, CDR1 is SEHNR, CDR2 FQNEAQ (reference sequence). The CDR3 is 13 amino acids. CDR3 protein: CASSLPSRAEAFF. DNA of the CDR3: TGTGCCAGCAGCTTACCGTCGAGGGCTGAAGCTTTCTTT.

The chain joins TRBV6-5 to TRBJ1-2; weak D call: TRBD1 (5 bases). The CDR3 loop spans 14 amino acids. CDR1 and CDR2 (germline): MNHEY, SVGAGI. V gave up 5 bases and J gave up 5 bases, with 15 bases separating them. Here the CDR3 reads CASSPLGEGYGYTF. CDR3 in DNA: TGTGCCAGCAGTCCCCTGGGGGAGGGGTATGGCTACACCTTC.

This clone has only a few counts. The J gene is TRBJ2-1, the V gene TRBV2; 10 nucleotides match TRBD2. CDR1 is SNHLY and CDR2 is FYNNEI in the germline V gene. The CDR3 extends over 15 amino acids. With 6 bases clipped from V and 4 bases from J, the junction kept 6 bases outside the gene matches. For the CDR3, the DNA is TGTGCCAGCAGCGTACTAGCGGGGCGATACAATGAGCAGTTCTTC. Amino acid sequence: CASSVLAGRYNEQFF.

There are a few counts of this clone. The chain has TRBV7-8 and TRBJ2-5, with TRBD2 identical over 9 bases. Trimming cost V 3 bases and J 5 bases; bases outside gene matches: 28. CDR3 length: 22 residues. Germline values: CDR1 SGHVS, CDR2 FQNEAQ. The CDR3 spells CASSLGGVAGARGPLGLETQYF. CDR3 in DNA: TGTGCCAGCAGCTTGGGGGGGGTAGCGGGGGCGCGAGGCCCCTTGGGCTTGGAGACCCAGTACTTC.

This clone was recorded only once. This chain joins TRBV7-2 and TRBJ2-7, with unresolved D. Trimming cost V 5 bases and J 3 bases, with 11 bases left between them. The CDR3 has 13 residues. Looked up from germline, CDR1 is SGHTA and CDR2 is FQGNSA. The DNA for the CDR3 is TGTGCCAGCAGCCGAGATGGGCACTACGAGCAGTACTTC. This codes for CASSRDGHYEQYF.

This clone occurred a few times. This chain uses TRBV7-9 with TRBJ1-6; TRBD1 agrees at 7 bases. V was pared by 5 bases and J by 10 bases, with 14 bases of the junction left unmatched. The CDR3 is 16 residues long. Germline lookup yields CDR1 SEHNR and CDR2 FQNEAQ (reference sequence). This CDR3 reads CASSIGQAGNRSPLHF. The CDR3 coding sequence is TGTGCCAGCAGCATCGGACAGGCGGGGAATCGGTCACCCCTCCACTTT. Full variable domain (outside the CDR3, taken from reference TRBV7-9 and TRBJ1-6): DTGVSQNPRHKITKRGQNVTFRCDPISEHNRLYWYRQTLGQGPEFLTYFQNEAQLEKSRLLSDRFSAERPKGSFSTLEIQRTEQGDSAMYLCASSIGQAGNRSPLHFGNGTRLTVT.

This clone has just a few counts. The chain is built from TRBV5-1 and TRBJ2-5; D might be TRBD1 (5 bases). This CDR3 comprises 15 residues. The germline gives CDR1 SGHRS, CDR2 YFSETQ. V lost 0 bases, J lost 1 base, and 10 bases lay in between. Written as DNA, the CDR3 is TGCGCCAGCAGCTTGGGGGCCAGGGTCCAAGAGACCCAGTACTTC. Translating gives CASSLGARVQETQYF.

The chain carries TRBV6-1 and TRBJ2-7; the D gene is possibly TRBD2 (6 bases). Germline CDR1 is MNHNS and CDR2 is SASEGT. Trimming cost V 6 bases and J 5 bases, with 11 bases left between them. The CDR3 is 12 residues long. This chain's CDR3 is CASRYSGNEQYF. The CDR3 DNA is TGTGCCAGCAGGTATAGCGGAAACGAGCAGTACTTC.

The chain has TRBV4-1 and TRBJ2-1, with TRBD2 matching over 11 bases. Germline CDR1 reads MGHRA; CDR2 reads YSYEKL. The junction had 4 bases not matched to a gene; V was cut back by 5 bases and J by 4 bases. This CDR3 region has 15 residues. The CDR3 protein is CASSSLAGAYNEQFF. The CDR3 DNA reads TGCGCCAGCAGCTCACTAGCGGGGGCATACAATGAGCAGTTCTTC.

DNA for the CDR3: TGTGCCAGCAGCTCGCCAACTAGCGGGGGACCCTACGAGCAGTACTTC. Translation gives CASSSPTSGGPYEQYF. The gene calls are TRBV7-9 and TRBJ2-7; 11 positions agree with TRBD2. V lost 4 bases, J lost 2 bases, and 7 bases stayed unmatched. CDR1 SEHNR and CDR2 FQNEAQ come from the germline V gene (reference sequence). The CDR3 runs to 16 residues.

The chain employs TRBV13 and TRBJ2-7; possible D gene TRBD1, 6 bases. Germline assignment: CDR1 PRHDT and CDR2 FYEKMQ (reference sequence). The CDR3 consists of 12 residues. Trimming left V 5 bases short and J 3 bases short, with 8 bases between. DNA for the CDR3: TGTGCCAGCAGCACAGGGCTCTACGAGCAGTACTTC. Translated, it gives CASSTGLYEQYF.

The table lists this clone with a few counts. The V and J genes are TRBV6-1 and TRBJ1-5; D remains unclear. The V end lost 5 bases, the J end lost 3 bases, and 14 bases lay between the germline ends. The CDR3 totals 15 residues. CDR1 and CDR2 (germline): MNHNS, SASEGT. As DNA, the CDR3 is TGTGCCAGCAGTAGGTCGGACTCCTACAATCAGCCCCAGCATTTT. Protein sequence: CASSRSDSYNQPQHF.

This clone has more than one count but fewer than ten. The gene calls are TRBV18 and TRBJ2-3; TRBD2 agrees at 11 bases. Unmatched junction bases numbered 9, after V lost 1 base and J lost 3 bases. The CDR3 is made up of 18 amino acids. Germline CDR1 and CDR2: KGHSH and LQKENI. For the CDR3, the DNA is TGTGCCAGCTCACCACGAGAGGGGACTAGCGGTTCTACAGATACGCAGTATTTT. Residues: CASSPREGTSGSTDTQYF.

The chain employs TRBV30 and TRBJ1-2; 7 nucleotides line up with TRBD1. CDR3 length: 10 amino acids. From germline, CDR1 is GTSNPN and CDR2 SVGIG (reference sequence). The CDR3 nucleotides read TGTGTCCCGGGACAGTATGGCTACACCTTC. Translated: CVPGQYGYTF.

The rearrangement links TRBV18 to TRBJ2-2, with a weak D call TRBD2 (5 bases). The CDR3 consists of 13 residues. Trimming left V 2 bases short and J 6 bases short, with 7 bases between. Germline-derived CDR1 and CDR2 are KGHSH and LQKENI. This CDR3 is CASSPSRAGELFF. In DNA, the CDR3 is TGTGCCAGCTCACCATCGCGGGCCGGGGAGCTGTTTTTT.

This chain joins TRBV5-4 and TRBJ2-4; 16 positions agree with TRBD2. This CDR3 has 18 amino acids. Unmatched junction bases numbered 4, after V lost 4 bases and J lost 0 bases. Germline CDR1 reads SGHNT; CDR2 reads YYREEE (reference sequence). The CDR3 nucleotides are TGTGCCAGCAGCGTGGGACTAGCGGGGGGGGGAGCCAAAAACATTCAGTACTTC. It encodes CASSVGLAGGGAKNIQYF.

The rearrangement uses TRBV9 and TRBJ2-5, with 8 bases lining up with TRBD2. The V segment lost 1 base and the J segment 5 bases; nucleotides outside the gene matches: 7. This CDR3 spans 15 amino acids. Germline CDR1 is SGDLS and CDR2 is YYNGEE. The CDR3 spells CASSVLAGLEETQYF. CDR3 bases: TGTGCCAGCAGCGTATTAGCGGGGCTTGAGGAGACCCAGTACTTC.

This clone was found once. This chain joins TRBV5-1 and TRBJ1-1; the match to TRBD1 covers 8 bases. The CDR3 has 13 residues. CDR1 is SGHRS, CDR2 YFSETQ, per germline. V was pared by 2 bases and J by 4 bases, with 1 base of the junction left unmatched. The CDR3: CASSFTGGTEAFF. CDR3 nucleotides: TGCGCCAGCAGCTTTACAGGGGGCACTGAAGCTTTCTTT.